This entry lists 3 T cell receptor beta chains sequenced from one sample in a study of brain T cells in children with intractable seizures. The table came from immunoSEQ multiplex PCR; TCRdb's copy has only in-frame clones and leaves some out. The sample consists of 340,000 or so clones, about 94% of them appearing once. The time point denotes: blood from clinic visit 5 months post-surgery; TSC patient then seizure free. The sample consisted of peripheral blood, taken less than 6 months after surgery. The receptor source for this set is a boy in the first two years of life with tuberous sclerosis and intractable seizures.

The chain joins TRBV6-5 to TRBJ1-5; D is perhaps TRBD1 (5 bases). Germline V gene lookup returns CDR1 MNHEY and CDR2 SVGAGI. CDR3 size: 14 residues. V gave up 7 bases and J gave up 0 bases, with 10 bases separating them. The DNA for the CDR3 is TGTGCCAGCATATCAGGGATTAGCAATCAGCCCCAGCATTTT. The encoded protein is CASISGISNQPQHF.

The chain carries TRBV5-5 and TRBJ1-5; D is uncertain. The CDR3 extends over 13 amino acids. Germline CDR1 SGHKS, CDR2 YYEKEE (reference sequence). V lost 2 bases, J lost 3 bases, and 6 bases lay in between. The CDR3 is CASSFGVNQPQHF. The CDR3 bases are TGTGCCAGCAGCTTCGGGGTCAATCAGCCCCAGCATTTT. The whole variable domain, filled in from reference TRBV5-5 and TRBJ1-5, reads DAGVTQSPTHLIKTRGQQVTLRCSPISGHKSVSWYQQVLGQGPQFIFQYYEKEERGRGNFPDRFSARQFPNYSSELNVNALLLGDSALYLCASSFGVNQPQHFGDGTRLSIL.

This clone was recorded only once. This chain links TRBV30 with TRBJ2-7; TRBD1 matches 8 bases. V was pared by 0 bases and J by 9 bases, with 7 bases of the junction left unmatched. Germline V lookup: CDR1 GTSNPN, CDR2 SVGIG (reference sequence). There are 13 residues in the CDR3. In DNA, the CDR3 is TGTGCCTGGAGTGTCACCGACAGGGGCGGGCAGTACTTC. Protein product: CAWSVTDRGGQYF.